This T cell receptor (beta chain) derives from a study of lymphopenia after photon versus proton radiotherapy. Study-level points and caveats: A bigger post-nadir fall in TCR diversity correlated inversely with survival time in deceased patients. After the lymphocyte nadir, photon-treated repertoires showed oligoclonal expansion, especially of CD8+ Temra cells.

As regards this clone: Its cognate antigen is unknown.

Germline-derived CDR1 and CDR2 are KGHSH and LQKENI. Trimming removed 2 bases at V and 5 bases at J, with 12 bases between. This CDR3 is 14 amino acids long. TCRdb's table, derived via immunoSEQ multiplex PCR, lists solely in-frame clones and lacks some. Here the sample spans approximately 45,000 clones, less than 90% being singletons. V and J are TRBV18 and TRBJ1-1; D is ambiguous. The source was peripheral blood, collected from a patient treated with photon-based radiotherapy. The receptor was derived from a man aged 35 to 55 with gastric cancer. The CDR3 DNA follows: TGTGCCAGCTCACCAGCTGGGGTGGGAACTGAAGCTTTCTTT. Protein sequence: CASSPAGVGTEAFF.